The 15 T cell receptor beta chains in this list originate from one sample, sequenced in a study of cytomegalovirus exposure and HLA in healthy donors. 60 Vbeta and 13 Jbeta primers were used in PCR. Profiled with immunoSEQ multiplex PCR; TCRdb holds only in-frame clones, not every one. The sample lists under 200,000 clones; roughly 74% were seen once. Sequenced material: PBMCs. These TCRs come from a woman in her thirties in good health and CMV-seropositive.

V usage is TRBV5-1 and J usage is TRBJ2-7; perhaps TRBD1 as D (5 bases). This CDR3 spans 14 amino acids. Between the trimmed V and J ends, which lost 1 base and 5 bases, there was a span of 13 bases. From germline, CDR1 is SGHRS and CDR2 YFSETQ. CDR3 in amino acids: CASSLLQGSDEQYF. Written as DNA, the CDR3 is TGCGCCAGCAGCTTGTTGCAGGGATCCGACGAGCAGTACTTC.

The chain links TRBV7-9 to TRBJ2-5; D may be TRBD2 (6 bases). The V gene's germline CDR1 is SEHNR and CDR2 FQNEAQ (reference sequence). The ends were cut back, 5 bases at V and 1 base at J, with 23 bases in the middle. This CDR3 contains 18 residues. The CDR3 loop is CASSPEPGGSGTQETQYF. The CDR3, as DNA: TGTGCCAGCAGCCCCGAGCCCGGAGGGAGCGGAACCCAAGAGACCCAGTACTTC.

This clone showed up just a few times. This rearrangement joins TRBV28 to TRBJ1-4; TRBD1 is a possible D gene (5 bases). The CDR3 extends over 11 amino acids. The germline V gene encodes CDR1 MDHEN and CDR2 SYDVKM. Deletions cut 6 bases from V and 7 bases from J, with 6 bases between. Here the CDR3 reads CASRGLEKLFF. CDR3 DNA: TGTGCCAGCAGGGGACTTGAAAAACTGTTTTTT.

This rearrangement joins TRBV7-8 to TRBJ2-1; TRBD2 matches 10 bases. The CDR3 runs 15 residues. The germline CDR1 and CDR2 sequences are SGHVS and FQNEAQ. V shed 5 bases, J shed 5 bases, and the junction held 6 bases outside the gene matches. The CDR3 loop reads CASSRRLAGNNEQFF. CDR3 bases: TGTGCCAGCAGCCGACGACTAGCGGGTAACAATGAGCAGTTCTTC.

The chain has TRBV6-5 and TRBJ2-7; the D gene is possibly TRBD2 (6 bases). CDR1 MNHEY and CDR2 SVGAGI come from the germline V gene. Deletions cut 2 bases from V and 3 bases from J, with 14 bases between. The CDR3 is 15 amino acids. CDR3 bases: TGTGCCAGCAGTTACGGGGAGGCCCGTAACTACGAGCAGTACTTC. It encodes CASSYGEARNYEQYF.

This chain links TRBV4-3 with TRBJ1-3; D not resolved. CDR1 and CDR2 (germline): LGHNA, YSLEER. V was shortened by 1 base and J by 0 bases, with 7 bases between the two germline ends. The length of the CDR3 is 15 residues. The DNA for the CDR3 is TGCGCCAGCAGCCAAGCAGTCCTCTCTGGAAACACCATATATTTT. Translation: CASSQAVLSGNTIYF.

Details on this clone: At one of its ends the junction is not consistent with the germline gene, which may arise from a read error. The CDR3 coding sequence is TGCGCCAGCAGCTTCGGACTAGCGGAACCCCTACGTAGGTTC. Protein sequence: CASSFGLAEPLRRF. This chain connects TRBV5-1 to TRBJ2-7; 10 positions agree with TRBD2. The CDR3 spans 14 residues. Germline V lookup: CDR1 SGHRS, CDR2 YFSETQ.

With respect to this clone: The junction and the germline gene differ at one end; a read error may be behind it. This rearrangement joins TRBV6-5 to TRBJ1-2, with TRBD1 as a possible D gene (6 bases). CDR1 and CDR2 (germline): MNHEY, SVGAGI. The CDR3 spans 13 residues. The CDR3 loop is CASSYSGQYDYTF. CDR3 nucleotide sequence: TGTGCCAGCAGTTACTCCGGACAGTATGACTACACCTTC.

This chain links TRBV7-9 with TRBJ2-7; D gene uncertain. CDR1 SEHNR and CDR2 FQNEAQ come from the germline V gene (reference sequence). The CDR3 sequence is 13 residues long. Trimming took off 3 bases at V and 4 bases at J, with 10 bases between the two ends. This CDR3 is CASSFQTLYEQYF. For the CDR3, the DNA is TGTGCCAGCAGCTTCCAGACTCTTTACGAGCAGTACTTC.

The CDR3 loop is CSVIRNEAFF. The CDR3 DNA is TGCAGCGTTATCAGGAATGAAGCTTTCTTT. The chain employs TRBV29-1 and TRBJ1-1; no firm D call. V was clipped by 5 bases and J by 7 bases, with 8 bases between them. Germline V gives CDR1 SQVTM, CDR2 ANQGSEA. The CDR3 length is 10 residues.

In its sample, this clone was seen once. V gene TRBV2 combines with J gene TRBJ1-5; 9 bases are a match to TRBD1. Trimming cost V 8 bases and J 6 bases; bases outside gene matches: 5. Germline V gene data show CDR1 as SNHLY and CDR2 as FYNNEI. CDR3 size: 13 residues. As DNA, the CDR3 is TGTGCCAGCGAAGGGACAGGGAGTCAGCCCCAGCATTTT. Translating it yields CASEGTGSQPQHF.

The chain joins TRBV19 to TRBJ2-7, with TRBD2 identical over 12 bases. Germline lookup yields CDR1 LNHDA and CDR2 SQIVND (reference sequence). This CDR3 is 16 amino acids long. V was pared by 6 bases and J by 1 base, with 7 bases of the junction left unmatched. DNA for the CDR3: TGTGCCAGTAGCCCCGGGCTAGCGGGAGGGTCCTACGAGCAGTACTTC. Protein sequence: CASSPGLAGGSYEQYF. Full variable domain (remainder filled in from reference TRBV19 and TRBJ2-7): DGGITQSPKYLFRKEGQNVTLSCEQNLNHDAMYWYRQDPGQGLRLIYYSQIVNDFQKGDIAEGYSVSREKKESFPLTVTSAQKNPTAFYLCASSPGLAGGSYEQYFGPGTRLTVT.

The chain links TRBV7-2 to TRBJ1-1; D perhaps matches TRBD1 (5 bases). CDR3 length equals 16 residues. Trimming left V 5 bases short and J 4 bases short, with 20 bases between. Germline CDR1 is SGHTA and CDR2 is FQGNSA. The CDR3, as DNA: TGTGCCAGCAGCCTCGGGGGGTTAGGCTCAGGCACTGAAGCTTTCTTT. The encoded protein is CASSLGGLGSGTEAFF.

This sequence joins TRBV6-5 and TRBJ1-2; the match to TRBD1 covers 7 bases. CDR1 is MNHEY and CDR2 is SVGAGI in the germline V gene. The CDR3 contains 14 residues. V was pared by 6 bases and J by 4 bases, with 8 bases of the junction left unmatched. CDR3 protein: CASSRGGGSYGYTF. The CDR3 coding sequence is TGTGCCAGCAGCCGAGGGGGCGGTAGCTATGGCTACACCTTC.

J is TRBJ1-4 and V is TRBV6-1, with D possibly matching TRBD1 (5 bases). The CDR3 totals 14 residues. Per the germline V gene, CDR1 is MNHNS and CDR2 is SASEGT. Trimming removed 6 bases at V and 10 bases at J, with 18 bases between. The CDR3 DNA sequence: TGTGCCAGCAGACCCGACAGCAAGGAGGGAAAACTGTTTTTT. As protein: CASRPDSKEGKLFF.